The clone carrying this T cell receptor beta chain was counted many times. TCR amplification used roughly 21 PCR cycles, a constant-region primer and a V-primer adapter. TCRdb independently ran MiXCR on the reads; one entry per CDR3 protein. The data show about 50,000 distinct CDR3 sequences, roughly 10% seen once. The data belong to a study of low-dose radiotherapy and immunotherapy resistance in tumors. Indicated time point: before trial treatment. Germline CDR1 reads DFQATT; CDR2 reads SNEGSKA (reference sequence). Trimming removed 4 bases from V and 8 bases from J, with 8 bases in between. The CDR3 totals 11 residues.

The TCR was taken from a female donor with ovarian cancer. The J gene is TRBJ1-4, the V gene TRBV20-1; no firm D call. The sample here was PBMCs, taken before treatment. This CDR3 is CSATRGEKLFF. As DNA, the CDR3 is TGCAGTGCTACAAGAGGAGAAAAACTGTTTTTT.